The 24 T cell receptor beta chains listed next were all sequenced from one sample in a study of cytomegalovirus exposure and HLA in healthy donors. PCR employed 60 Vbeta and 13 Jbeta primers. Method: immunoSEQ multiplex PCR; TCRdb's copy keeps in-frame clones and lacks some. The data show under 200,000 clones, around 65% seen once. Material: PBMCs. The source is a woman between 40 and 55 years old in good health and CMV-seropositive.

This clone was seen a handful of times. This chain links TRBV10-2 with TRBJ1-2; 7 bases agree with TRBD1. The CDR3 runs 14 residues. Germline-derived CDR1 and CDR2 are WSHSY and SAAADI. J was trimmed by 6 bases and V by 1 base; bases with no gene match: 5. The CDR3 spells CASSELKGANGYTF. The CDR3 coding sequence is TGCGCCAGCAGTGAGTTAAAGGGGGCGAATGGCTACACCTTC.

This clone was detected only a few times. The rearrangement joins TRBV6-5 to TRBJ1-2, with D possibly being TRBD1 (6 bases). Germline V gene data show CDR1 as MNHEY and CDR2 as SVGAGI. V lost 7 bases and J lost 2, with 17 bases in between. The CDR3 is made up of 15 amino acids. CDR3 bases: TGTGCCAGCAATTCCCAACGGGGGGCGAACTATGGCTACACCTTC. Protein sequence: CASNSQRGANYGYTF.

This clone was observed a handful of times. The rearrangement links TRBV27 to TRBJ1-5; D gene ambiguous. The CDR3 spans 14 residues. The germline V gene has CDR1 MNHEY and CDR2 SMNVEV (reference sequence). Trimming cost V 2 bases and J 2 bases, with 7 bases left between them. The CDR3 bases are TGTGCCAGCAGTTTACGAGTGGGCAATCAGCCCCAGCATTTT. Amino acid sequence: CASSLRVGNQPQHF.

The genes are TRBV4-1 and TRBJ2-2; D is unresolved. The V and J ends lost 0 bases and 7 bases respectively, with 3 bases between them. Looked up from germline, CDR1 is MGHRA and CDR2 is YSYEKL. The CDR3 has 12 residues. CDR3: CASSQDLGELFF. CDR3 nucleotides: TGCGCCAGCAGCCAAGATCTCGGGGAGCTGTTTTTT.

J is TRBJ1-2 and V is TRBV6-5; no clear D. The CDR3 covers 15 residues. From germline, CDR1 is MNHEY and CDR2 SVGAGI. V was pared by 6 bases and J by 4 bases, with 18 bases between. DNA for the CDR3: TGTGCCAGCAGACGTGGACGGAGGAACTTCTATGGCTACACCTTC. This sequence encodes CASRRGRRNFYGYTF.

This clone was seen a few times. The V and J genes are TRBV6-1 and TRBJ2-7; TRBD2 might be the D (6 bases). Germline lookup yields CDR1 MNHNS and CDR2 SASEGT. The CDR3 consists of 11 residues. V was pared by 7 bases and J by 9 bases, with 13 bases between. CDR3 nucleotide sequence: TGTGCCAGCACGGTCGAGGGAGGGCAGTACTTC. Amino acids: CASTVEGGQYF.

This clone has only a few counts. V usage is TRBV4-3 and J usage is TRBJ2-5; TRBD1 aligns across 8 bases. Germline V gives CDR1 LGHNA, CDR2 YSLEER. Trimming cost V 2 bases and J 1 base; bases outside gene matches: 3. CDR3 length: 15 amino acids. The CDR3 sequence is CASSQLGQAQETQYF. As DNA, the CDR3 is TGCGCCAGCAGCCAATTGGGACAGGCCCAAGAGACCCAGTACTTC.

This clone occurred once. The chain couples TRBV5-1 to TRBJ1-1, with D possibly TRBD1 on 6 matching bases. V was pared by 3 bases and J by 4 bases, with 16 bases between. The V gene's germline CDR1 is SGHRS and CDR2 YFSETQ. The CDR3 consists of 15 residues. The CDR3 protein is CASSYDTGLGTEAFF. Written as DNA, the CDR3 is TGCGCCAGCAGCTATGACACAGGGTTAGGCACTGAAGCTTTCTTT.

The chain uses TRBV29-1 and TRBJ1-1; TRBD1 is a possible D gene (5 bases). Trimming removed 2 bases from V and 8 bases from J, with 15 bases in between. CDR1 is SQVTM and CDR2 is ANQGSEA in the germline V gene. The CDR3 is 13 amino acids. CDR3 in amino acids: CSVERQIRREAFF. In nucleotides, the CDR3 is TGCAGCGTTGAAAGACAGATAAGAAGAGAAGCTTTCTTT.

The chain uses TRBV28 and TRBJ2-2; possible D gene TRBD2, 6 bases. Germline CDR1 and CDR2: MDHEN and SYDVKM. The CDR3 is made up of 14 amino acids. The ends were cut back, 6 bases at V and 7 bases at J, with 15 bases in the middle. CDR3 in amino acids: CASSPAGHGGELFF. The CDR3 nucleotides are TGTGCCAGCAGCCCGGCGGGGCATGGCGGGGAGCTGTTTTTT.

The sample holds a few counts of this clone. The chain joins TRBV28 to TRBJ1-1; 8 bases agree with TRBD1. Trimming took 7 bases from V and 4 from J; bases not matched to a gene: 11. Germline V lookup: CDR1 MDHEN, CDR2 SYDVKM. The CDR3 runs to 15 residues. DNA for the CDR3: TGTGCCAGCACCCTAGGGGGACAGGCTACCACTGAAGCTTTCTTT. This gives the protein CASTLGGQATTEAFF.

This clone was picked up one time. V and J are TRBV29-1 and TRBJ2-7, with TRBD2 matching over 7 bases. The CDR3 is made up of 14 amino acids. The trim removed 3 bases at V and 0 bases at J, leaving 5 bases unmatched. CDR1 and CDR2 (germline): SQVTM, ANQGSEA. CDR3 DNA: TGCAGCGTTGAGTTGGGCGGGAGCTCCTACGAGCAGTACTTC. Translated, it gives CSVELGGSSYEQYF.

This clone showed up just a few times. The rearrangement joins TRBV5-4 to TRBJ2-1, with 8 bases that match TRBD2. The germline V gene has CDR1 SGHNT and CDR2 YYREEE (reference sequence). There are 13 residues in the CDR3. The V segment lost 3 bases and the J segment 9 bases; nucleotides outside the gene matches: 5. This chain's CDR3 is CASSWGSGTEQFF. The CDR3 bases are TGTGCCAGCAGCTGGGGTAGCGGGACTGAGCAGTTCTTC.

This chain joins TRBV5-1 and TRBJ1-1, with D perhaps matching TRBD1 (5 bases). With 2 bases removed from V and 1 base from J, the gap between germline ends came to 9 bases. CDR1 is SGHRS and CDR2 is YFSETQ in the germline V gene. The CDR3 length is 14 residues. The CDR3 region is CASSLGVENTEAFF. As DNA, the CDR3 is TGCGCCAGCAGCTTAGGGGTCGAGAACACTGAAGCTTTCTTT.

The rearrangement joins TRBV28 to TRBJ2-7; possibly TRBD2 for D (6 bases). The CDR3 is made up of 13 amino acids. CDR1 MDHEN and CDR2 SYDVKM come from the germline V gene. Trimming removed 7 bases from V and 5 bases from J, with 15 bases in between. In nucleotides, the CDR3 is TGTGCCAGCACCTTGGGCGGGATCCACGAGCAGTACTTC. This encodes CASTLGGIHEQYF. Drawing the rest from reference TRBV28 and TRBJ2-7, the complete variable domain is DVKVTQSSRYLVKRTGEKVFLECVQDMDHENMFWYRQDPGLGLRLIYFSYDVKMKEKGDIPEGYSVSREKKERFSLILESASTNQTSMYLCASTLGGIHEQYFGPGTRLTVT.

This rearrangement joins TRBV19 to TRBJ2-7, with 7 bases matching TRBD1. Trimming took 3 bases from V and 6 from J; bases not matched to a gene: 5. The germline V gene encodes CDR1 LNHDA and CDR2 SQIVND (reference sequence). The CDR3 is 13 amino acids. DNA of the CDR3: TGTGCCAGTAGTATCGGGACAGATCTCGAGCAGTACTTC. Residues: CASSIGTDLEQYF.

This clone was found a few times. The chain recombines TRBV29-1 with TRBJ2-5; 7 bases are a match to TRBD1. The junction had 9 bases not matched to a gene; V was cut back by 5 bases and J by 6 bases. Germline assignment: CDR1 SQVTM and CDR2 ANQGSEA. This CDR3 has 13 residues. The CDR3 reads CSVSGQMVQTQYF. CDR3 coding DNA: TGCAGCGTTTCGGGACAGATGGTCCAGACCCAGTACTTC.

The chain employs TRBV5-1 and TRBJ1-4; tentatively, D is TRBD1 (6 bases). Germline assignment: CDR1 SGHRS and CDR2 YFSETQ. V was pared by 1 base and J by 4 bases, with 8 bases between. The CDR3 length is 14 residues. The CDR3, as DNA: TGCGCCAGCAGCTTGCCAGGGGATAATGAAAAACTGTTTTTT. Protein sequence: CASSLPGDNEKLFF. Full variable domain (outside the CDR3, taken from reference TRBV5-1 and TRBJ1-4): KAGVTQTPRYLIKTRGQQVTLSCSPISGHRSVSWYQQTPGQGLQFLFEYFSETQRNKGNFPGRFSGRQFSNSRSEMNVSTLELGDSALYLCASSLPGDNEKLFFGSGTQLSVL.

CDR3 in DNA: TGTGCCAGCAGCCAAGATCGCAGTCAGGGGACTGAAGCTTTCTTT. Protein: CASSQDRSQGTEAFF. The genes are TRBV4-2 and TRBJ1-1; D perhaps matches TRBD1 (6 bases). This CDR3 region has 15 residues. The V gene lost 0 bases and the J gene lost 5 bases, with 13 bases spanning the gap. Germline CDR1 LGHNA, CDR2 YNFKEQ.

The V call is TRBV6-6, the J call TRBJ2-7; weak D call: TRBD1 (5 bases). V was pared by 2 bases and J by 5 bases, with 13 bases between. The CDR3 loop spans 14 amino acids. Germline CDR1 MNHNY, CDR2 SVGAGI (reference sequence). CDR3 loop: CASSYTQGYHEQYF. CDR3 DNA sequence: TGTGCCAGCAGTTACACCCAGGGTTACCACGAGCAGTACTTC.

The chain uses TRBV12-5 and TRBJ2-1; a weak D match, TRBD2 (6 bases). The CDR3 sequence is 12 residues long. Trimming pared 1 base from V and 10 bases from J, leaving 8 bases between. Looked up from germline, CDR1 is LGHNT and CDR2 is FRNRAP. Here the CDR3 DNA reads TGTGCTAGTGGTTTGGCGGGAGACGAGCAGTTCTTC. It yields the protein CASGLAGDEQFF.

This clone has just a few counts. A junction end diverges from the germline sequence, so it may reflect a read error. The rearrangement uses TRBV13 and TRBJ1-2, with 9 bases lining up with TRBD1. This CDR3 has 18 residues. Per germline, CDR1 PRHDT and CDR2 FYEKMQ (reference sequence). Written as DNA, the CDR3 is TGTGCCAGCAGCTTAGGCGAATCGGTAGGACAGGGGCTTTCGGGCTACCCCTTC. Its translation: CASSLGESVGQGLSGYPF.

This clone has just a few counts. The rearrangement uses TRBV29-1 and TRBJ2-7, with TRBD2 identical over 14 bases. The V segment lost 4 bases and the J segment 7 bases; nucleotides outside the gene matches: 6. The CDR3 has 14 amino acids. Germline lookup yields CDR1 SQVTM and CDR2 ANQGSEA. CDR3 loop: CSVVGLAGVTEQYF. CDR3 nucleotide sequence: TGCAGCGTTGTGGGACTAGCGGGGGTAACAGAGCAGTACTTC.

This chain joins TRBV7-2 and TRBJ2-3, with 10 bases aligning to TRBD2. CDR1 is SGHTA, CDR2 FQGNSA, per germline. The CDR3 has 16 residues. V shed 5 bases and J 4 bases; nucleotides not matched to a gene: 9. CDR3 amino acids: CASSLGGLAIADTQYF. In DNA, the CDR3 is TGTGCCAGCAGCCTGGGGGGACTAGCGATCGCAGATACGCAGTATTTT.